The sample holds many counts of the clone carrying this TCR beta chain. Its antigen is not identified. This sample stems from a study of T cells in Graves' hyperthyroidism and ophthalmopathy. Study-level findings and limits: Most clonotypes expanded in the thyroid (above 0.001) were also present in blood. Before onset, ophthalmopathy was predicted by the model a median about 6.2 months earlier. In simple terms, a model built on 13 V-J features told ophthalmopathy apart from stable hyperthyroidism.

RNA transcripts served as the template for amplifying TCR beta CDR3 regions. HTBI primers drove first-round RT-PCR of the TCR CDR3. TCRdb passed the multiplex PCR reads through MiXCR, listing each CDR3 protein once. The sample lists about 590,000 distinct CDR3 sequences, approximately 15% seen once, with roughly 7% in the top ten. The sequenced sample was blood. The receptor comes from a woman younger than 30 with Graves' ophthalmopathy.

The CDR3 region has the DNA TGTGCCTGGACCCCGGGGTACTATAGCAATCAGCCCCAGCATTTT. It is translated as CAWTPGYYSNQPQHF. V usage is TRBV30 and J usage is TRBJ1-5; D gene ambiguous. CDR3 length: 15 residues. Trimming removed 4 bases at V and 0 bases at J, with 13 bases between. CDR1 GTSNPN and CDR2 SVGIG come from the germline V gene (reference sequence).